The present T cell receptor (beta chain) was sequenced within a study of shared clonotypes between healthy human individuals. General study points: Generation probability values for non-shared clonotypes were lower than those for clonotypes shared by all four donors. Sequencing depth was expected to influence donor clonotype sharing.

Healthy HIV-negative adults without recent acute infections or vaccinations served as donors. The material for each subset, its genomic DNA, was split evenly across several immunoSEQ plates. Clones were sequenced by immunoSEQ multiplex PCR, and TCRdb holds only the in-frame ones, with some missing. The sample contains roughly 2.2 million clones, 85% to 95% of which appear only once. Remarks on this clone: What it recognizes is unknown.

Sequenced input: naive CD4+ T cells from PBMCs. Subset specified: CD45RA+ positively selected. The sequence came from a young man in good health. Some clones in this sample may be carry-over from other donors' samples.

The CDR3 DNA reads as TGTGCCAGCAGCTCAACGCTGGATACGCAGTATTTT. This translates into CASSSTLDTQYF. V is TRBV11-3 and J is TRBJ2-3; the D is unclear. Deletions cut 4 bases from V and 6 bases from J, with 8 bases between. Germline V gene data show CDR1 as SGHNT and CDR2 as YENEEA. The CDR3 sequence is 12 residues long.